A selection of T cell receptor beta chains follows, all from one sample in a study of identical twins. TCRdb ran MiXCR on the 5' RACE reads and lists one entry per CDR3 protein. The sample lists about 1.7 million distinct CDR3 sequences, more than 30% seen once, with 0.25% to 0.3% in the top ten. Material: cord blood. Every receptor here comes from a newborn girl in good health. Both conserved end residues are part of each CDR3.

length: 14; V: TRBV29-1; CDR3: CSVMGRQRTDTQYF
length: 13; V: TRBV6-2/TRBV6-3; CDR3: CASRPSGSYEQFF
length: 16; V: TRBV4-2; CDR3: CASSPGQGGSYNEQFF
length: 12; V: TRBV6-6; CDR3: CASRRGENTIYF
length: 14; V: TRBV3-1; CDR3: CASSLTTSYNEQYF
length: 13; V: TRBV20-1; CDR3: CTTGGRLNTEAFF
length: 14; V: TRBV4-1; CDR3: CASSQFDRAHEQYF
length: 15; V: TRBV9; CDR3: CAGSPGTGFQETQYF
length: 15; V: TRBV2; CDR3: CASSDRNSPNEEQFF
length: 15; V: TRBV20-1; CDR3: CSARDLERGLSGYTF
length: 13; V: TRBV27; CDR3: CASSLDRAKEAFF
length: 13; V: TRBV5-1; CDR3: CASGPDGRTEAFF
length: 15; V: TRBV20-1; CDR3: CSARDEGRVNYGYTF
length: 15; V: TRBV2; CDR3: CASSSTRTPDSPLHF
length: 16; V: TRBV4-2; CDR3: CASSQEETSGYNEQFF
length: 15; V: TRBV10-3; CDR3: CAISVQGRSNYGYTF
length: 17; V: TRBV7-2; CDR3: CASSLGGTALPYNEQFF
length: 12; V: TRBV30; CDR3: CACSKGTDDYTF
length: 13; V: TRBV4-1; CDR3: CASRSTRNNEQFF
length: 14; V: TRBV20-1; CDR3: CSAISVAGMDEQYF
length: 14; V: TRBV12-3/TRBV12-4; CDR3: CASSRGRWNTEAFF
length: 12; V: TRBV24-1; CDR3: CATSATWGSAFF
length: 10; V: TRBV20-1; CDR3: CSPSGTEAFF
length: 13; V: TRBV19; CDR3: CASSIISTGELFF
length: 16; V: TRBV20-1; CDR3: CSARRSSSPGNQPQHF
length: 14; V: TRBV12-5; CDR3: CASGASGRAHEQFF
length: 17; V: TRBV7-2; CDR3: CASSLAGLAVITDTQYF
length: 14; V: TRBV21-1; CDR3: CASSVTVMTGELFF
length: 12; V: TRBV20-1; CDR3: CSARDVGSPQYF
length: 16; V: TRBV13; CDR3: CASSSPTGVSYNEQFF
length: 16; V: TRBV5-6; CDR3: CASSLGGLLAKNIQYF
length: 15; V: TRBV6-2/TRBV6-3; CDR3: CASRQTSAYSYEQYF
length: 11; V: TRBV4-1; CDR3: CASSNAGEVYF
length: 14; V: TRBV7-2; CDR3: CAGSSGTGPYEQYF
length: 14; V: TRBV7-6; CDR3: CASSLGTNYYEQYF
length: 13; V: TRBV7-6; CDR3: CASSARLDSIQYF
length: 15; V: TRBV20-1; CDR3: CSLRSGSRDTGELFF
length: 13; V: TRBV10-3; CDR3: CAIRGQERDEAFF
length: 13; V: TRBV20-1; CDR3: CSERLGGLATQYF
length: 15; V: TRBV6-1; CDR3: CASSTSGGNYNEQFF